This TCR beta chain was identified in a study of blood T cell repertoires in COVID-19. Study as a whole: COVID-19 samples, acute and convalescent, were from the United States, Italy and Spain. T cells, B-cell-depleted T cells, or PBMCs provided the cDNA or gDNA that served as material.

In the original analysis: The authors estimated nucleated cell counts from reference gene primer amplification. Generated by immunoSEQ multiplex PCR, the TCRdb table keeps only in-frame clones and is missing some. The V and J calls and clone size come from that table; D and trimming were worked out from the DNA. Seen here are about 320,000 clones, roughly 89% observed once, and the top ten hold more than 8.5%. CDR3 length: 13 amino acids. Germline trimming cut 7 bases from V and 1 base from J; bases unmatched to any gene: 3. Among Cohort 3 donors, those recovered had two negative PCRs, clearance, or symptom resolution.

Sequenced sample: PBMCs or T cells enriched from blood (not recorded which). The sequence was obtained from a woman in her late teens or twenties who had recovered from COVID-19. The V call is TRBV12-3 or TRBV12-4, the J call TRBJ1-1; 7 bases agree with TRBD1. The CDR3 is CASTWTGNTEAFF. The CDR3 DNA reads as TGTGCCAGCACCTGGACAGGGAACACTGAAGCTTTCTTT.